The sequence of this T cell receptor beta chain was determined in a study of cytomegalovirus exposure and HLA in healthy donors. Study at large: An earlier analysis found 110 million or so unique TCR beta sequences from approximately 190 million T cells.

Worth noting for this clone: What it binds is unknown.

V lost 5 bases to trimming and J lost 1 base; unmatched junction nucleotides: 6. The germline CDR1 and CDR2 sequences are MDHEN and SYDVKM. This CDR3 is 16 amino acids long. The PCR employed 60 Vbeta primers together with 13 Jbeta primers. The data were produced by immunoSEQ multiplex PCR, yet TCRdb's version contains in-frame clones alone and is incomplete. The profile shows about 150,000 clones, over 70% of them singletons. General study findings and limits: TRBV6-2, TRBV6-3 and some other V segments were excluded as indistinguishable.

The chain links TRBV28 to TRBJ1-5; TRBD1 agrees at 9 bases. The sample taken for sequencing was PBMCs. The source of this sequence is a young man in good health and CMV-seropositive. The CDR3 nucleotides are TGTGCCAGCAGTCTCGCCGGGACAGGGAGCAATCAGCCCCAGCATTTT. This encodes CASSLAGTGSNQPQHF.